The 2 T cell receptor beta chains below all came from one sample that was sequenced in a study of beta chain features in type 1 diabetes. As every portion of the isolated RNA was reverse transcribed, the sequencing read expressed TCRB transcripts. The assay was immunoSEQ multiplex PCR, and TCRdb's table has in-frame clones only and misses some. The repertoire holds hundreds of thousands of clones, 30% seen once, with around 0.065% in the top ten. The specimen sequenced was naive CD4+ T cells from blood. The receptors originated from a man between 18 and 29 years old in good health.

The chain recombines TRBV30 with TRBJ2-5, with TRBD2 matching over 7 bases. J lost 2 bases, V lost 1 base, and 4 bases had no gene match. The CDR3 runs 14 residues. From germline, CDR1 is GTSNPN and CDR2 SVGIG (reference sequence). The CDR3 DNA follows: TGTGCCTGGAGTGCGGCTAGCGGACAAGAGACCCAGTACTTC. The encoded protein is CAWSAASGQETQYF.

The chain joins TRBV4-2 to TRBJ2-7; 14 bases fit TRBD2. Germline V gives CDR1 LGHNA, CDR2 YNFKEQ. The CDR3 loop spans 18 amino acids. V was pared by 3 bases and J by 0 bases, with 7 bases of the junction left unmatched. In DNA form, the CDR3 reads TGTGCCAGCAGCCACGGGAGCGGGACTAGCGGGAGCTCCTACGAGCAGTACTTC. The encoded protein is CASSHGSGTSGSSYEQYF.